This T cell receptor beta chain was identified in a study of T cells in Graves' hyperthyroidism and ophthalmopathy. This clonotype showed up just a few times. Its antigen is currently unknown. TCR beta CDR3 region amplification was performed from RNA transcripts. The HTBI primer set was used in a first-round RT-PCR of the TCR CDR3. MiXCR was run by TCRdb on the multiplex PCR reads, yielding one entry per CDR3 protein. The sample lists hundreds of thousands of distinct CDR3 sequences, around 14% occurring once. Study-wide results and limits: Blood also carried most thyroid clonotypes expanded above 0.001.

Each patient was aged 18 to 65 and had newly diagnosed hyperthyroidism of under 2 months' duration. It was uncontrolled infection, other autoimmune disease, pregnancy or lactation that excluded patients. PBMCs stemmed from around 10 ml fresh peripheral blood. This TCR derives from a young woman with Graves' hyperthyroidism. Sequencing was done on a sample of blood.

CDR3 coding DNA: TGTGCCAGCAGATATAGCGGGAGGTACACAGATACGCAGTATTTT. This sequence encodes CASRYSGRYTDTQYF. J is TRBJ2-3 and V is TRBV12-3 or TRBV12-4, with 10 bases lining up with TRBD2. The ends lost 6 bases at V and 2 bases at J; junction bases unmatched: 5. This CDR3 contains 15 residues.